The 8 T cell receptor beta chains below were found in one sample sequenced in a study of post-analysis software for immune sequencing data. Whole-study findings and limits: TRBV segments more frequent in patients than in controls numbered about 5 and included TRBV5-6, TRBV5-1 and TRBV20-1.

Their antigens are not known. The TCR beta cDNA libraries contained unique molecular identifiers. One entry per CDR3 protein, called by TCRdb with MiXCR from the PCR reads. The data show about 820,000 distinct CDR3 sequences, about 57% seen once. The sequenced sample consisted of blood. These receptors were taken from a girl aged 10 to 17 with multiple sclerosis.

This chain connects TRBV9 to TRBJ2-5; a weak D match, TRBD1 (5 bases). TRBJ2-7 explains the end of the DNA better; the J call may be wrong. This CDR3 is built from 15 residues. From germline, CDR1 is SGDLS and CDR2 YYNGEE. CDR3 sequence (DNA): TGTGCCAGCAGCCCTTCCAATACTCCAGGGAACGAGCAGTACTTC. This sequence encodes CASSPSNTPGNEQYF.

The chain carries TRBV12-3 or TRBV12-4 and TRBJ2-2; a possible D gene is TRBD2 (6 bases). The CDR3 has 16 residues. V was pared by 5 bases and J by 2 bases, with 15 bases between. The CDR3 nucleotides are TGTGCCAGCAGTCCCCGGGGCGGGGCAAACACCGGGGAGCTGTTTTTT. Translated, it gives CASSPRGGANTGELFF.

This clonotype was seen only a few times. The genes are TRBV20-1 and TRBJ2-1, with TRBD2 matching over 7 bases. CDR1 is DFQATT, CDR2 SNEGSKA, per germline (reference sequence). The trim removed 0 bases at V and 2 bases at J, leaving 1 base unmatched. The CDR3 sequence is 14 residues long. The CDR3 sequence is CSAREAGPYNEQFF. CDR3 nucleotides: TGCAGTGCTAGAGAAGCGGGACCCTACAATGAGCAGTTCTTC.

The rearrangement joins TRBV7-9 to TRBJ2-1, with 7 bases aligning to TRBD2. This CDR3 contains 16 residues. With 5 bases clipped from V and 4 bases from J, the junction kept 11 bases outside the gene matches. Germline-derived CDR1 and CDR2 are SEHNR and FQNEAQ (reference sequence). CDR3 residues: CASSTPPGAGYNEQFF. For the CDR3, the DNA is TGTGCCAGCAGCACACCCCCTGGAGCGGGGTACAATGAGCAGTTCTTC.

The CDR3 protein is CASGVDGYGYTF. In nucleotides, the CDR3 is TGTGCTAGTGGTGTCGACGGCTATGGCTACACCTTC. V is TRBV12-5 and J is TRBJ1-2, with D unresolved. Germline loops: CDR1 LGHNT, CDR2 FRNRAP. This CDR3 is 12 amino acids long. Trimming stripped 5 bases from V and 4 bases from J, with 8 bases between.

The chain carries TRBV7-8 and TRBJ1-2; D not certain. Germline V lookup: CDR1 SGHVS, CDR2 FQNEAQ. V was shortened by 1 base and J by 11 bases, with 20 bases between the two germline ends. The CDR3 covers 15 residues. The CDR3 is CASSLDGRYKRGYTF. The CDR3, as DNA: TGTGCCAGCAGCTTAGACGGCCGTTACAAACGTGGTTACACCTTC.

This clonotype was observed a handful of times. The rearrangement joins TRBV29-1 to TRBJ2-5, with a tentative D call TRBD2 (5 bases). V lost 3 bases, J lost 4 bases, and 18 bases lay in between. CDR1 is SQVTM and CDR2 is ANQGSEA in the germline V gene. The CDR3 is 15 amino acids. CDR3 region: CSVDGVVGAGETQYF. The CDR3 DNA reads TGCAGCGTTGATGGGGTCGTGGGTGCGGGAGAGACCCAGTACTTC. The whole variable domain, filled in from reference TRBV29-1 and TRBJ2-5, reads SAVISQKPSRDICQRGTSLTIQCQVDSQVTMMFWYRQQPGQSLTLIATANQGSEATYESGFVIDKFPISRPNLTFSTLTVSNMSPEDSSIYLCSVDGVVGAGETQYFGPGTRLLVL.

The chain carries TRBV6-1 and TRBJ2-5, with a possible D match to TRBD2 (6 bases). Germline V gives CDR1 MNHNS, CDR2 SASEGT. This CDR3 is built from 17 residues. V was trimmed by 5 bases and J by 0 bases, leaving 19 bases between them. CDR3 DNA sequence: TGTGCCAGCAGTCCCACCCAGGCGCGGGGCTACCAAGAGACCCAGTACTTC. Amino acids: CASSPTQARGYQETQYF.